This entry features one T cell receptor (beta chain) sequence. CDR3 size: 19 residues. The V gene's germline CDR1 is KGHSH and CDR2 LQKENI. V was cut by 6 bases and J by 1 base, with 27 bases left in between. The record originates from a study of brain T cells in children with intractable seizures. This table comes from immunoSEQ multiplex PCR, and its TCRdb copy is limited to in-frame clones, with some not included. The sample records about 340,000 clones, about 93% being singletons. Indicated time point: blood from clinic visit 5 months post-surgery; TSC patient then seizure free. Surgery cases with the highest brain T cell transcript signatures were chosen for sequencing.

This chain joins TRBV18 and TRBJ1-1; tentatively, D is TRBD1 (6 bases). Specimen: peripheral blood, collected more than 4 months after surgery. This sequence was found in a boy younger than two with tuberous sclerosis and intractable seizures. CDR3 DNA sequence: TGTGCCAGCTCGGGGGACTACAGGGTTTTAGCAGTACGGAACACTGAAGCTTTCTTT. The encoded protein is CASSGDYRVLAVRNTEAFF.